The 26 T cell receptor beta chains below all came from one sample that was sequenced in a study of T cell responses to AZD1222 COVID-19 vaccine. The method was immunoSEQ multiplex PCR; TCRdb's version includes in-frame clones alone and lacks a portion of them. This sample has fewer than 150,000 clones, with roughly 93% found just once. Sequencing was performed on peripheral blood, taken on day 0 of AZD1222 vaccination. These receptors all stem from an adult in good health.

In DNA form, the CDR3 reads TGTGCCAGCAGCTTAGTAGGGGTTGCTAATTCACCCCTCCACTTT. Translating it yields CASSLVGVANSPLHF. The rearrangement joins TRBV7-6 to TRBJ1-6, with D possibly matching TRBD1 (5 bases). The germline V gene has CDR1 SGHVS and CDR2 FNYEAQ. The CDR3 runs to 15 residues. V was clipped by 1 base and J by 6 bases, with 10 bases between them.

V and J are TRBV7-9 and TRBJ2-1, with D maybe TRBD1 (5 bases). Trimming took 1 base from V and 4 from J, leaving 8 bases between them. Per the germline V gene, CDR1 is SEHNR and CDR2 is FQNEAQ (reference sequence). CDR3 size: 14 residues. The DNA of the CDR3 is TGTGCCAGCAGCTTAGAGGGGCATTACAATGAGCAGTTCTTC. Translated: CASSLEGHYNEQFF.

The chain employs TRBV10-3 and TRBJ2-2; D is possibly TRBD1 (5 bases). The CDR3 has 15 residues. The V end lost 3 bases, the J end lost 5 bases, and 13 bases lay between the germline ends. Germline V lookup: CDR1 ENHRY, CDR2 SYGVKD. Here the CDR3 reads CAISDSVGHTGELFF. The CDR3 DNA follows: TGTGCCATCAGTGACTCCGTGGGGCATACCGGGGAGCTGTTTTTT.

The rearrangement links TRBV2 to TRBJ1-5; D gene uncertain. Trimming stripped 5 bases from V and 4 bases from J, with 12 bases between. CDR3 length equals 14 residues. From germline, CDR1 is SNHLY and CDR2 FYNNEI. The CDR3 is CASSKTRENQPQHF. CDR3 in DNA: TGTGCCAGCAGTAAGACGAGGGAGAATCAGCCCCAGCATTTT.

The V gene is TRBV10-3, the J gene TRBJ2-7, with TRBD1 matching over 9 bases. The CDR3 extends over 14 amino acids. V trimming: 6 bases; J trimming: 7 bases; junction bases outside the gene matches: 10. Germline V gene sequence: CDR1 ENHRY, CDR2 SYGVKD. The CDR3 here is CAIRMGTGRWEQYF. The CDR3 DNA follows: TGTGCCATCAGGATGGGGACAGGGCGGTGGGAGCAGTACTTC.

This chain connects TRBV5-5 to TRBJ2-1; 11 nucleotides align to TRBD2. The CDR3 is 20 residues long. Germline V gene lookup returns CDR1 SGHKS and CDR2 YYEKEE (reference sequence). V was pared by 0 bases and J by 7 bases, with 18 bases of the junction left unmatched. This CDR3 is CASSLGVTAISGRAGNEQFF. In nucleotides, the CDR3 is TGTGCCAGCAGCTTGGGGGTGACAGCTATTAGCGGGAGGGCCGGTAATGAGCAGTTCTTC.

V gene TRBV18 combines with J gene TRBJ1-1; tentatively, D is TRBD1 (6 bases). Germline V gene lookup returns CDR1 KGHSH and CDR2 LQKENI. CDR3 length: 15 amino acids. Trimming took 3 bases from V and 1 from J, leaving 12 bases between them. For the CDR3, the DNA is TGTGCCAGCTCACCCGTGGCGGGGGCGAACACTGAAGCTTTCTTT. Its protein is CASSPVAGANTEAFF.

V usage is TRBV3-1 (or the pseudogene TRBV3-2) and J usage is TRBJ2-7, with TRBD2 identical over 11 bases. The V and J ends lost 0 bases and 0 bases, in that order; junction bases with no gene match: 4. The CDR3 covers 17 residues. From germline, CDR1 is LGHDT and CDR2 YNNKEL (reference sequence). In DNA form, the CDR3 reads TGTGCCAGCAGCCAAGACAGGACTAGCGGGTTCTCCTACGAGCAGTACTTC. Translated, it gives CASSQDRTSGFSYEQYF.

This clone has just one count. CDR3 amino acids: CATGTGDTDTQYF. The CDR3 DNA is TGTGCCACCGGGACAGGGGATACAGATACGCAGTATTTT. The chain joins TRBV28 to TRBJ2-3, with 10 bases that match TRBD1. CDR3 length: 13 residues. With 10 bases clipped from V and 3 bases from J, the junction kept 4 bases outside the gene matches. Germline V lookup: CDR1 MDHEN, CDR2 SYDVKM.

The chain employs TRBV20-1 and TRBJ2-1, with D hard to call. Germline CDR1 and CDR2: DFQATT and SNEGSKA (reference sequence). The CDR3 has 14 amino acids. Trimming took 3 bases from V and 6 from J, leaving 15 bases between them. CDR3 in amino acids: CSASSGGITNEQFF. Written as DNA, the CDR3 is TGCAGTGCTAGTAGTGGCGGAATTACCAATGAGCAGTTCTTC.

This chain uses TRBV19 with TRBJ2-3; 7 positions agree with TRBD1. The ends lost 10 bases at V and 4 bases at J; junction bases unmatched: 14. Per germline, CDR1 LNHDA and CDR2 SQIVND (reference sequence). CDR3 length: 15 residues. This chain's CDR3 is CATKYMGTEADTQYF. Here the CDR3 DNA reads TGTGCCACCAAGTATATGGGGACAGAAGCAGATACGCAGTATTTT.

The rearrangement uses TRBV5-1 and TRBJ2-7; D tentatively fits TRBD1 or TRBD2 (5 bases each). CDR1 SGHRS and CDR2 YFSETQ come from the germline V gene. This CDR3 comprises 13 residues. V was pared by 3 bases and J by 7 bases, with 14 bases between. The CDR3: CASSYSGTGEQYF. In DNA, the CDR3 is TGCGCCAGCAGCTATTCCGGGACGGGGGAGCAGTACTTC.

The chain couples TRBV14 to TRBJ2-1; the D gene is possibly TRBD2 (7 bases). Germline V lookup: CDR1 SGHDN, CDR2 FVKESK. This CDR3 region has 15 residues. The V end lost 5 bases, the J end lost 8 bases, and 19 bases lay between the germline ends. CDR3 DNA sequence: TGTGCCAGCAGCACCCGAGGGGGGGCTATGCATGAGCAGTTCTTC. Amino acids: CASSTRGGAMHEQFF.

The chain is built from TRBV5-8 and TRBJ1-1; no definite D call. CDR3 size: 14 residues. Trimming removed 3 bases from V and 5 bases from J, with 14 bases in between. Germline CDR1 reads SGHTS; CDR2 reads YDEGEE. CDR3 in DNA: TGTGCCAGCAGCTACCAGACCCGCCTGACTGAAGCTTTCTTT. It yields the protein CASSYQTRLTEAFF.

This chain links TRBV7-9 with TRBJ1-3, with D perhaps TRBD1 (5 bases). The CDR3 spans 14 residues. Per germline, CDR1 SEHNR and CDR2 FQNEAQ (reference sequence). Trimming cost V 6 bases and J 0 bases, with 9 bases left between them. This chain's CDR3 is CASSRDFSGNTIYF. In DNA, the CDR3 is TGTGCCAGCAGTAGGGACTTCTCTGGAAACACCATATATTTT.

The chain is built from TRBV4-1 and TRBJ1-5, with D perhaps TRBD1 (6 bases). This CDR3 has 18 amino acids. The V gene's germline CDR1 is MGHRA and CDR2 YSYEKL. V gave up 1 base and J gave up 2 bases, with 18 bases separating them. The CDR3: CASSQVPGGAGRNQPQHF. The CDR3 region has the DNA TGCGCCAGCAGCCAAGTACCGGGGGGCGCGGGACGCAATCAGCCCCAGCATTTT.

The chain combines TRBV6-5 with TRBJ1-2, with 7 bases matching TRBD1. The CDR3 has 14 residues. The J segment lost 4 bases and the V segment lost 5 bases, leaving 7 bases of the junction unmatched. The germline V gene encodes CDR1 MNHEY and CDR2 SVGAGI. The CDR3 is CASSRGGSGYGYTF. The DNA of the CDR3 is TGTGCCAGCAGTAGAGGGGGCTCTGGCTATGGCTACACCTTC.

In DNA form, the CDR3 reads TGTGCCAGCAGCCGCATGGGACTAGCGGGACCCGAGGGGGCTTACGAGCAGTACTTC. This codes for CASSRMGLAGPEGAYEQYF. This chain joins TRBV6-4 and TRBJ2-7; TRBD2 matches at 13 bases. Germline-derived CDR1 and CDR2 are MRHNA and SNTAGT. The CDR3 runs 19 residues. Germline trimming cut 6 bases from V and 4 bases from J; bases unmatched to any gene: 18.

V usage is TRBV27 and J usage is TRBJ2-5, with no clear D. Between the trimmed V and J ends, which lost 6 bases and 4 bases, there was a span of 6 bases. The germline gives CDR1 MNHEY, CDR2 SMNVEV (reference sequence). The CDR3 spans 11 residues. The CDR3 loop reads CASRQGETQYF. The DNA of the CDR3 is TGTGCCAGCAGACAAGGAGAGACCCAGTACTTC.

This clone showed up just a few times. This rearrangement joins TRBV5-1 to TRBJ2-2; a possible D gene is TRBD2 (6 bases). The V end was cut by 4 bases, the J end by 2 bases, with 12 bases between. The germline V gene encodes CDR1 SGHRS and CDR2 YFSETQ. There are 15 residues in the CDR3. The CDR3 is CASSMGGPNTGELFF. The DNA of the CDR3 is TGCGCCAGCAGCATGGGGGGACCCAACACCGGGGAGCTGTTTTTT.

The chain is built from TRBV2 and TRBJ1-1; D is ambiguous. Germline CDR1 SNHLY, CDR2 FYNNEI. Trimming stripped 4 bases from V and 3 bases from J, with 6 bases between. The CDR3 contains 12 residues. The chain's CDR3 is CASSVVDTEAFF. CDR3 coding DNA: TGTGCCAGCAGTGTCGTAGACACTGAAGCTTTCTTT.

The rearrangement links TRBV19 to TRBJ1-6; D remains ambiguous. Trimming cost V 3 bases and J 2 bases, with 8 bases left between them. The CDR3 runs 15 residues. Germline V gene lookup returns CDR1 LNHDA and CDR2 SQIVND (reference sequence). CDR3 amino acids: CASSMGLTYNSPLHF. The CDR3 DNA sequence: TGTGCCAGTAGTATGGGCTTAACCTATAATTCACCCCTCCACTTT.

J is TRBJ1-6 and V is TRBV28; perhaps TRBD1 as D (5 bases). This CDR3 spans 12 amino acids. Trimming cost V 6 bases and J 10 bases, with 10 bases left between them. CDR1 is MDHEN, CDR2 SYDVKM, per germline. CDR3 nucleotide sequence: TGTGCCAGCAGCTCCCCAGGGTCACCCCTCCACTTT. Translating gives CASSSPGSPLHF. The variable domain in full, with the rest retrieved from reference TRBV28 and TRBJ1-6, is DVKVTQSSRYLVKRTGEKVFLECVQDMDHENMFWYRQDPGLGLRLIYFSYDVKMKEKGDIPEGYSVSREKKERFSLILESASTNQTSMYLCASSSPGSPLHFGNGTRLTVT.

The CDR3 spells CASSPDRRAVDGYTF. The CDR3 region has the DNA TGTGCCAGCAGCCCAGACAGGAGGGCAGTTGATGGCTACACCTTC. The V call is TRBV6-5, the J call TRBJ1-2; possibly TRBD1 for D (6 bases). The CDR3 extends over 15 amino acids. V was cut by 6 bases and J by 6 bases, with 20 bases left in between. Germline loops: CDR1 MNHEY, CDR2 SVGAGI.

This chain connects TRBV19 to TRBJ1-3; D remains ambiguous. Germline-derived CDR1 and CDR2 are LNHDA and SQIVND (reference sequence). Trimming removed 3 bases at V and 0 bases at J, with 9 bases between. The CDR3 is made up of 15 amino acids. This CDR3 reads CASSIVQASGNTIYF. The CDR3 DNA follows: TGTGCCAGTAGTATTGTCCAGGCCTCTGGAAACACCATATATTTT.

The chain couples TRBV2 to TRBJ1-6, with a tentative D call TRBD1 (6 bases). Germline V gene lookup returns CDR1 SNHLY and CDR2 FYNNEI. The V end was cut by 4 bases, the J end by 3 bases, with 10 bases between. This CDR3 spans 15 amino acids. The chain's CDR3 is CASSATGLYNSPLHF. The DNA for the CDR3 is TGTGCCAGCAGTGCGACAGGTCTCTATAATTCACCCCTCCACTTT.